These 24 T cell receptor beta chains were sequenced from one sample in a study of T cell repertoires in cytomegalovirus infection. TCRdb re-called the reads with MiXCR, one entry per CDR3 protein. The table includes about 480,000 distinct CDR3 sequences, around 30% detected once. Which antigens these TCRs recognize remains unknown. The source was cultured PBMCs, collected from culture after CMV antigen stimulation. The source is a human donor in good health (CMV status not recorded). Some clones in this sample may be carry-over from other donors' samples.

There are a few counts of this clonotype. The V gene is TRBV6-1, the J gene TRBJ2-7; possible D gene TRBD2, 5 bases. Between the trimmed V and J ends, which lost 9 bases and 6 bases, there was a span of 24 bases. Germline V gene data show CDR1 as MNHNS and CDR2 as SASEGT. CDR3 length: 15 amino acids. The CDR3 DNA reads TGTGCCAGTAGACATCGGACTTATAAGATTTTCGAGCAGTACTTC. Its protein is CASRHRTYKIFEQYF.

This chain joins TRBV28 and TRBJ2-5; D could derive from TRBD1 or TRBD2 (5 bases each). The ends were cut back, 3 bases at V and 5 bases at J, with 16 bases in the middle. CDR1 is MDHEN, CDR2 SYDVKM, per germline. The CDR3 is 15 amino acids. The CDR3 is CASSLGVRRQETQYF. CDR3 nucleotide sequence: TGTGCCAGCAGTTTGGGGGTCAGGCGGCAGGAGACCCAGTACTTC.

The chain employs TRBV7-2 and TRBJ2-5; 7 bases agree with TRBD1. The J segment lost 2 bases and the V segment lost 5 bases, leaving 8 bases of the junction unmatched. The germline V gene encodes CDR1 SGHTA and CDR2 FQGNSA. The CDR3 covers 15 residues. CDR3 bases: TGTGCCAGCAGCCCTAGGGGACAGAGACAAGAGACCCAGTACTTC. This translates into CASSPRGQRQETQYF.

This clonotype was picked up many times. The chain joins TRBV6-2 or TRBV6-3 to TRBJ2-1, with 10 bases lining up with TRBD1. Germline V gives CDR1 MNHEY, CDR2 SVGEGT. Trimming removed 6 bases from V and 2 bases from J; junction bases left unmatched: 7. CDR3 length equals 16 residues. CDR3 in amino acids: CASRTLGTGAYNEQFF. Written as DNA, the CDR3 is TGTGCCAGCAGAACCCTCGGGACAGGGGCCTACAATGAGCAGTTCTTC.

This clonotype was found a few times. The chain uses TRBV28 and TRBJ1-5; D gene unclear. V dropped 2 bases and J dropped 2 bases, with 7 bases sitting between them. Germline V gene data show CDR1 as MDHEN and CDR2 as SYDVKM. The CDR3 sequence is 14 residues long. CDR3 sequence reads: CASSLSPGNQPQHF. The CDR3 coding sequence is TGTGCCAGCAGTTTAAGTCCCGGCAATCAGCCCCAGCATTTT.

The rearrangement links TRBV20-1 to TRBJ2-3; 8 nucleotides line up with TRBD2. The J segment lost 2 bases and the V segment lost 6 bases, leaving 7 bases of the junction unmatched. Germline V gene data show CDR1 as DFQATT and CDR2 as SNEGSKA (reference sequence). This CDR3 region has 14 residues. The chain's CDR3 is CSAERERFTDTQYF. CDR3 sequence (DNA): TGCAGTGCAGAGCGGGAGAGGTTCACAGATACGCAGTATTTT.

As concerns this clonotype: Given a much more abundant clone one base away, this may be a read error. Because it lacks the conserved phenylalanine or tryptophan at the end, this CDR3 is likely a read error. J is TRBJ2-7 and V is TRBV7-2; D ambiguous. The CDR3 sequence is 15 residues long. CDR1 is SGHTA and CDR2 is FQGNSA in the germline V gene. The V gene lost 3 bases and the J gene lost 0 bases, with 12 bases spanning the gap. The CDR3 nucleotides are TGTGCCAGCAGCTTCCTCGGCGGTTCCTCCTACGAGCAGTACTAC. The encoded protein is CASSFLGGSSYEQYY.

The chain uses TRBV9 and TRBJ1-2; the match to TRBD1 covers 12 bases. The V segment lost 4 bases and the J segment 6 bases; nucleotides outside the gene matches: 4. Germline CDR1 SGDLS, CDR2 YYNGEE. The CDR3 loop spans 14 amino acids. The CDR3 sequence: CASSPGQGANGYTF. Here the CDR3 DNA reads TGTGCCAGCAGCCCGGGACAGGGGGCGAATGGCTACACCTTC.

The gene calls are TRBV29-1 and TRBJ2-1, with 15 bases that match TRBD2. Germline CDR1 reads SQVTM; CDR2 reads ANQGSEA. This CDR3 region has 18 residues. The CDR3 reads CGAGRGLAGGITYNEQFF. CDR3 coding DNA: TGCGGTGCCGGTCGGGGACTAGCGGGAGGTATTACCTACAATGAGCAGTTCTTC.

This chain connects TRBV5-1 to TRBJ2-6, with a tentative D call TRBD2 (5 bases). The CDR3 is 17 residues long. The germline V gene encodes CDR1 SGHRS and CDR2 YFSETQ. V was trimmed by 4 bases and J by 0 bases, leaving 14 bases between them. The chain's CDR3 is CASSPRTGNSGANVLTF. In nucleotides, the CDR3 is TGCGCCAGCAGCCCCCGGACGGGAAACTCTGGGGCCAACGTCCTGACTTTC.

The chain uses TRBV28 and TRBJ1-2, with D unresolved. The CDR3 is 14 amino acids. The V end lost 7 bases, the J end lost 4 bases, and 16 bases lay between the germline ends. The V gene's germline CDR1 is MDHEN and CDR2 SYDVKM. The CDR3 nucleotides read TGTGCCAGCACAAAAAGTCGGGTCGCCTATGGCTACACCTTC. This translates into CASTKSRVAYGYTF.

J is TRBJ1-2 and V is TRBV28; no clear D gene. CDR1 MDHEN and CDR2 SYDVKM come from the germline V gene. The V end lost 2 bases, the J end lost 4 bases, and 14 bases lay between the germline ends. The CDR3 length is 15 residues. The DNA for the CDR3 is TGTGCCAGCAGTTTAGTGGGGTCGCTGTCCTATGGCTACACCTTC. Its protein product is CASSLVGSLSYGYTF.

The V gene is TRBV12-3 or TRBV12-4, the J gene TRBJ2-1; 9 nucleotides agree with TRBD2. Unmatched junction bases numbered 7, after V lost 6 bases and J lost 4 bases. The CDR3 loop spans 15 amino acids. This CDR3 is CASRLAGSGYNEQFF. In DNA, the CDR3 is TGTGCCAGCAGGCTAGCGGGATCGGGTTACAATGAGCAGTTCTTC.

V and J are TRBV27 and TRBJ2-7; no clear D gene. This CDR3 spans 12 amino acids. Per germline, CDR1 MNHEY and CDR2 SMNVEV (reference sequence). The ends were cut back, 8 bases at V and 2 bases at J, with 10 bases in the middle. The CDR3 coding sequence is TGTGCCAGCGGATTTTCTACCTACGAGCAGTACTTC. Translated: CASGFSTYEQYF.

The V gene is TRBV2, the J gene TRBJ2-7; D gene unclear. Trimming left V 1 base short and J 2 bases short, with 9 bases between. CDR3 length: 14 amino acids. CDR1 is SNHLY and CDR2 is FYNNEI in the germline V gene. The CDR3 DNA is TGTGCCAGCAGTGAAGAAACGTCCCCCTACGAGCAGTACGTC. Its translation: CASSEETSPYEQYV.

The V gene is TRBV7-2, the J gene TRBJ2-3; 7 bases match TRBD2. Germline assignment: CDR1 SGHTA and CDR2 FQGNSA. The CDR3 totals 16 residues. V dropped 2 bases and J dropped 3; count of bases not matched to a gene: 8. The CDR3: CASSLMVGAGTDTQYF. CDR3 in DNA: TGTGCCAGCAGCTTAATGGTGGGAGCGGGGACAGATACGCAGTATTTT.

This clonotype has just a few counts. The CDR3 reads CSVEGLASLETQYF. As DNA, the CDR3 is TGCAGCGTTGAAGGACTAGCGAGTTTAGAGACCCAGTACTTC. The chain combines TRBV29-1 with TRBJ2-5; TRBD2 aligns across 8 bases. From germline, CDR1 is SQVTM and CDR2 ANQGSEA. The CDR3 runs to 14 residues. The ends lost 1 base at V and 4 bases at J; junction bases unmatched: 5.

This clonotype was counted between two and nine times. The chain combines TRBV7-2 with TRBJ2-1, with 7 bases matching TRBD2. Per germline, CDR1 SGHTA and CDR2 FQGNSA. The CDR3 contains 17 residues. The ends lost 5 bases at V and 5 bases at J; junction bases unmatched: 15. This CDR3 reads CASSLGFGGRPNNEQFF. CDR3 nucleotides: TGTGCCAGCAGCCTAGGGTTCGGCGGGAGACCAAACAATGAGCAGTTCTTC.

The V and J genes are TRBV15 and TRBJ1-1; 7 bases are a match to TRBD1. Trimming at V came to 5 bases and at J to 0 bases, leaving 6 bases not matched to a gene. Germline CDR1 LNHNV, CDR2 YYDKDF (reference sequence). The CDR3 sequence is 15 residues long. CDR3 bases: TGTGCCACCAGCGGTTTACAGGGGCTGAACACTGAAGCTTTCTTT. This translates into CATSGLQGLNTEAFF.

This clonotype showed up just a few times. The chain joins TRBV6-2 or TRBV6-3 to TRBJ2-6, with TRBD1 matching 12 bases. Germline CDR1 reads MNHEY; CDR2 reads SVGEGT. The CDR3 consists of 18 residues. The ends lost 5 bases at V and 2 bases at J; junction bases unmatched: 7. The CDR3 sequence is CASSPWGQGAAGANVLTF. The DNA for the CDR3 is TGTGCCAGCAGTCCGTGGGGACAGGGGGCTGCTGGGGCCAACGTCCTGACTTTC.

This clonotype was counted a few times. The chain employs TRBV18 and TRBJ2-2; no clear D. Trimming left V 0 bases short and J 2 bases short, with 7 bases between. The germline V gene encodes CDR1 KGHSH and CDR2 LQKENI. The CDR3 is made up of 15 amino acids. The DNA of the CDR3 is TGTGCCAGCTCACCACCGAACCAAAACACCGGGGAGCTGTTTTTT. Translated, it gives CASSPPNQNTGELFF.

This clonotype has a handful of counts. The chain has TRBV5-1 and TRBJ2-2, with 10 bases fitting TRBD1. Losses at the gene ends were 2 bases for V and 4 bases for J; bases not matched to a gene: 5. From germline, CDR1 is SGHRS and CDR2 YFSETQ. The CDR3 length is 16 residues. The chain's CDR3 is CASSFSGQGSTGELFF. In DNA, the CDR3 is TGCGCCAGCAGCTTTTCGGGACAGGGGTCCACCGGGGAGCTGTTTTTT.

This clonotype was found a few times. V and J are TRBV6-2 or TRBV6-3 and TRBJ2-1; 10 nucleotides line up with TRBD2. CDR3 length: 18 amino acids. The junction had 12 bases not matched to a gene; V was cut back by 0 bases and J by 7 bases. CDR1 is MNHEY, CDR2 SVGEGT, per germline. CDR3 sequence reads: CASSYSLALAGARNEQFF. CDR3 in DNA: TGTGCCAGCAGTTACTCGTTGGCGCTAGCGGGAGCGCGGAATGAGCAGTTCTTC.

The chain carries TRBV12-5 and TRBJ2-1; 11 bases agree with TRBD2. The length of the CDR3 is 17 residues. V shed 0 bases, J shed 4 bases, and the junction held 5 bases outside the gene matches. Looked up from germline, CDR1 is LGHNT and CDR2 is FRNRAP. DNA of the CDR3: TGTGCTAGTGGTTTGGTTTTAGGACTAGCGGGTTACAATGAGCAGTTCTTC. Its translation is CASGLVLGLAGYNEQFF.